The present TCR beta chain was sequenced within a study of CD8+ T cells in alopecia areata listed by TCRdb under 2018. With respect to the entire study: Treated patients were enrolled in an open-label pilot trial of oral tofacitinib at 5 to 10 mg twice daily for moderate-to-severe alopecia areata. In humans, TCRbeta sequencing was performed on scalp tissue and on sorted CD4+ and CD8+ peripheral blood T cells from healthy controls and from patients with patchy or totalis/universalis alopecia areata. In treated patients, disease severity was measured using the SALT score, which gives the percentage of scalp surface area affected. The study used high-throughput TCRbeta sequencing to examine T cell clonal expansion in alopecia areata, in both the C3H/HeJ mouse model and human patients. RNA was obtained with the PAXgene miRNA kit for fixed scalp, the miRNeasy kit for PBMCs, and the RNeasy kit for mouse skin. Tofacitinib-treated patients had biopsies at baseline and at 4 and 24 weeks of treatment, with a later scalp biopsy in several patients. Scalp clonality was compared across normal scalp (n=4), patchy alopecia areata scalp (n=8), and alopecia totalis/universalis scalp (n=8). TCRbeta CDR3 regions were amplified by immunoSEQ multiplex PCR using 35 Vbeta forward and 13 Jbeta reverse primers. Patients received tofacitinib for 6 to 18 months and were then followed off drug for 6 months to check for delayed response and recurrence. Overall study outcomes, separate from this receptor: Higher clonality and more expanded CD8+ clones were observed in lesional scalp than in normal scalp, particularly in alopecia totalis/universalis, a finding suggestive of antigenic drive. Unlike mouse skin, which is dominated by gammadelta T cells, normal human skin has resident alphabeta T cells that are also sequenced, and this complicates analysis of the scalp TCR repertoire. Shared TCR sequences between patients were less evident than in mice, which may be partly attributable to HLA diversity in the patient population. Many expanded lesional clones were found to persist in scalp and blood during tofacitinib treatment, and relapse after treatment cessation may be partly explained by this persistence. With tofacitinib, both scalp clonality and the number of expanded CD8+ clones among the top 100 scalp clones went down significantly. The treated cohort was small, with a single nonresponder, so links between baseline CD8+ expansion and response need larger studies.

Libraries were built with the immunoSEQ multiplex PCR assay. For TCR sequencing, RNA was extracted from every sample and reverse transcribed into cDNA to serve as template. First-strand cDNA was synthesized with SuperScript III using a 2:1 mix of oligo-dT and random hexamers. A synthetic immune receptor repertoire was used to gauge amplification bias, and whatever bias remained was removed computationally. On the study's bioinformatics: Raw reads were preprocessed to remove errors, and CDR3 was defined by IMGT conventions from the conserved cysteine to phenylalanine. To get clonality, Shannon entropy was normalized by log2 of the number of productive unique TCRs and the result was subtracted from 1. Whether scalp clones were CD4 or CD8 was inferred by matching scalp TCRbeta sequences against CD4 and CD8 repertoires sorted from blood. TCRdb mirrors the immuneACCESS table, restricted to in-frame sequences. Some clones are absent from its copies; in checked studies, under half trace to an unresolved V gene, and the reason for the others is unknown. The V and J calls and the clone size are those of that table, but D and trimming were determined from the DNA. This sample has 200,000 to 250,000 clones in its table, and approximately 65% of those were observed once. Jointly, the top ten make up more than 1% of the sample.

Concerning this clone itself: There is no known antigen for this receptor. No quality values exist for individual bases; no much larger clone is one base distant.

V has 4 bases trimmed and J has 5 bases trimmed; junction bases matching no gene number 10. For CDR1 and CDR2, the germline V gene lists SQVTM and ANQGSEA. Its CDR3 holds 14 amino acids, cysteine through phenylalanine. Only the CDR3 part of the read is kept: 42 bases, read in frame from the first base. The sample's treatment or condition label, in plain terms: oral pan-JAK inhibitor, 5-10 mg twice daily. Lesional scalp punch biopsies and peripheral blood were obtained from alopecia areata patients. PBMCs were separated by density centrifugation and stained for CD3, CD4 and CD8, after which CD4+ and CD8+ T cells were sorted on a FACSAria.

This sequence was found in a human donor with alopecia areata. The sequences come from CD4+ T cells sorted from blood, collected between weeks 44 and 45, from a patient treated with tofacitinib. The rearrangement joined TRBV29-1 to TRBJ2-5, with 7 junctional bases fitting TRBD1. The CDR3 here reads CSVGRDSWAETQYF. The DNA sequence reads TGCAGCGTTGGAAGGGACAGCTGGGCGGAGACCCAGTACTTC.